A single sample is the source of the 10 T cell receptor beta chains below, sequenced in a study of beta chain features in type 1 diabetes. The entirety of the isolated RNA underwent reverse transcription, so expressed TCRB transcripts were sequenced. Measured with immunoSEQ multiplex PCR; TCRdb has only the in-frame clones, and not every one. The table has about 26,000 clones, approximately 53% seen once. Study-wide results and limits: TCRB CDR3 length was moderately but significantly reduced in all four CD4+ subsets of Type 1 diabetes patients.

Their recognized antigens are unknown. Source material: stem cell memory CD4+ T cells from blood. The source is a young man with type 1 diabetes.

The chain has TRBV30 and TRBJ1-2, with 9 nucleotides matching TRBD1. V trimming: 3 bases; J trimming: 3 bases; junction bases outside the gene matches: 5. The CDR3 covers 14 residues. Per the germline V gene, CDR1 is GTSNPN and CDR2 is SVGIG (reference sequence). The CDR3 spells CAWRLTGGDYGYTF. The CDR3 bases are TGTGCCTGGAGACTGACAGGGGGGGACTATGGCTACACCTTC.

The chain combines TRBV5-1 with TRBJ2-7; possibly TRBD1 for D (5 bases). CDR1 SGHRS and CDR2 YFSETQ come from the germline V gene. The V end was cut by 0 bases, the J end by 3 bases, with 10 bases between. This CDR3 region has 14 residues. This CDR3 is CASSLVPGIYEQYF. CDR3 in DNA: TGCGCCAGCAGCTTGGTCCCAGGGATCTACGAGCAGTACTTC.

This rearrangement joins TRBV18 to TRBJ1-6; 8 bases are a match to TRBD1. The CDR3 sequence is 16 residues long. J gave up 5 bases and V 2 bases, and 5 bases lay outside the gene matches. Germline V gene sequence: CDR1 KGHSH, CDR2 LQKENI. CDR3 in amino acids: CASSPAGTGNNSPLHF. CDR3 coding DNA: TGTGCCAGCTCACCAGCCGGGACAGGCAATAATTCACCCCTCCACTTT.

This clone was counted between two and nine times. The V gene is TRBV4-2, the J gene TRBJ2-3; 12 bases match TRBD2. Trimming took 4 bases from V and 6 from J; bases not matched to a gene: 8. Germline CDR1 LGHNA, CDR2 YNFKEQ. The CDR3 contains 16 residues. For the CDR3, the DNA is TGTGCCAGCAGCCCGATACTAGCGGGAGGTGGCGATACGCAGTATTTT. This gives the protein CASSPILAGGGDTQYF.

This chain joins TRBV12-5 and TRBJ2-7; the D is unclear. The V end was cut by 6 bases, the J end by 1 base, with 4 bases between. CDR3 size: 11 residues. Germline V gives CDR1 LGHNT, CDR2 FRNRAP. CDR3 sequence reads: CASGRSYEQYF. The CDR3 nucleotides are TGTGCTAGTGGGAGATCCTACGAGCAGTACTTC. Based on the CDR3 plus reference TRBV12-5 and TRBJ2-7, the full variable domain is DARVTQTPRHKVTEMGQEVTMRCQPILGHNTVFWYRQTMMQGLELLAYFRNRAPLDDSGMPKDRFSAEMPDATLATLKIQPSEPRDSAVYFCASGRSYEQYFGPGTRLTVT.

This clone turned up a few times. V is TRBV29-1 and J is TRBJ2-1; D is unresolved. This CDR3 has 13 amino acids. Germline CDR1 is SQVTM and CDR2 is ANQGSEA. Trimming removed 3 bases at V and 6 bases at J, with 12 bases between. The CDR3 nucleotides are TGCAGCGTTGAGATTAGTAGATTCAATGAGCAGTTCTTC. Amino acid sequence: CSVEISRFNEQFF.

The V call is TRBV5-4, the J call TRBJ1-1; D may be TRBD1 (6 bases). The CDR3 sequence is 15 residues long. In germline, CDR1 is SGHNT, CDR2 YYREEE (reference sequence). Trimming left V 4 bases short and J 0 bases short, with 13 bases between. The CDR3 bases are TGTGCCAGCAGCAACGACAGGACCCTGAACACTGAAGCTTTCTTT. Residues: CASSNDRTLNTEAFF.

V gene TRBV7-2 combines with J gene TRBJ2-7; D perhaps matches TRBD1 (6 bases). Germline-derived CDR1 and CDR2 are SGHTA and FQGNSA. V lost 5 bases and J lost 3, with 11 bases in between. The CDR3 sequence is 13 residues long. CDR3 loop: CASSQGYGYEQYF. The DNA of the CDR3 is TGTGCCAGCAGCCAGGGGTACGGCTACGAGCAGTACTTC.

The sample holds a few counts of this clone. The rearrangement uses TRBV6-5 and TRBJ2-3; 11 bases agree with TRBD2. This CDR3 comprises 15 residues. Trimming at V came to 7 bases and at J to 10 bases, leaving 13 bases not matched to a gene. Germline CDR1 MNHEY, CDR2 SVGAGI. The CDR3 protein is CASKPPGLAGGAQYF. Here the CDR3 DNA reads TGTGCCAGCAAACCCCCCGGGCTAGCGGGGGGTGCGCAGTATTTT.

This chain joins TRBV25-1 and TRBJ2-3; weak D call: TRBD1 (5 bases). Trimming shortened V by 2 bases and J by 4 bases, and 16 bases separated the two germline ends. The CDR3 is 16 residues long. Per germline, CDR1 MGHDK and CDR2 SYGVNS. CDR3 sequence (DNA): TGTGCCAGCAGTGAAGGGTACGGCAGGGTGGCAGATACGCAGTATTTT. Encoded protein: CASSEGYGRVADTQYF.